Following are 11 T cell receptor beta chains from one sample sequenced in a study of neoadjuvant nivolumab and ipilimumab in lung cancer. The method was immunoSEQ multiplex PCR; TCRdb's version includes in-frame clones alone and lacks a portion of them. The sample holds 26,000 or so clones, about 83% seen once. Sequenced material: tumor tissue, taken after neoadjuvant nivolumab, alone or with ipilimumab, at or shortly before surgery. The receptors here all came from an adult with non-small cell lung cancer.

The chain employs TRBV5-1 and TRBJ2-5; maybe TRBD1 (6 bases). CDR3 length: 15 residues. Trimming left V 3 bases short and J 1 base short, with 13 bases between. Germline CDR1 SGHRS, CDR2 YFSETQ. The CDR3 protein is CASSSPGTLQETQYF. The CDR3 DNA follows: TGCGCCAGCAGCTCCCCCGGGACACTCCAAGAGACCCAGTACTTC.

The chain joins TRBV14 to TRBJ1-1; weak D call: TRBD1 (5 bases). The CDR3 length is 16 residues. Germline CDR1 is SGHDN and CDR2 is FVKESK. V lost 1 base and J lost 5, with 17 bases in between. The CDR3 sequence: CASSQVVGAKGTEAFF. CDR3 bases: TGTGCCAGCAGCCAAGTCGTGGGAGCAAAGGGGACTGAAGCTTTCTTT. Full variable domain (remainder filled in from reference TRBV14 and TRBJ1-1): EAGVTQFPSHSVIEKGQTVTLRCDPISGHDNLYWYRRVMGKEIKFLLHFVKESKQDESGMPNNRFLAERTGGTYSTLKVQPAELEDSGVYFCASSQVVGAKGTEAFFGQGTRLTVV.

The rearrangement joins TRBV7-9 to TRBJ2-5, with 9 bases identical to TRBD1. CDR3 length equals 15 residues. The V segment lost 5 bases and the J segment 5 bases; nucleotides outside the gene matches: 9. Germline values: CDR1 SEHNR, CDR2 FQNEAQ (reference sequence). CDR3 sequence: CASSRDRGRGETQYF. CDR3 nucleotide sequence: TGTGCCAGCAGCCGTGACAGGGGGAGAGGCGAGACCCAGTACTTC.

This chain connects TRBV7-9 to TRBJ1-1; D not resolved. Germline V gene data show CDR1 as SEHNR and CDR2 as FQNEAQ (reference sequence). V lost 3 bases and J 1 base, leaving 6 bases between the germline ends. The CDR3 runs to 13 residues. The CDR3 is CASSLTENTEAFF. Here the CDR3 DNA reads TGTGCCAGCAGCTTGACGGAGAACACTGAAGCTTTCTTT.

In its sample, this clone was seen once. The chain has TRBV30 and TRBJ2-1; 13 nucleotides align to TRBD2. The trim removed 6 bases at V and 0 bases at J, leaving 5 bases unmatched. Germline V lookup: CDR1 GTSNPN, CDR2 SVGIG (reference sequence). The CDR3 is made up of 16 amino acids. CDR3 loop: CACGTSGISSYNEQFF. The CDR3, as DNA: TGTGCCTGCGGGACTAGCGGGATAAGCTCCTACAATGAGCAGTTCTTC.

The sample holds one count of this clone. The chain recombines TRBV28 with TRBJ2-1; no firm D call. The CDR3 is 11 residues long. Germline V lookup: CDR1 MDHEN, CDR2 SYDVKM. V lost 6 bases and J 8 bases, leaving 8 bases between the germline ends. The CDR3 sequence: CASRRSYEQFF. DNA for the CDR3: TGTGCCAGCAGAAGAAGCTATGAGCAGTTCTTC.

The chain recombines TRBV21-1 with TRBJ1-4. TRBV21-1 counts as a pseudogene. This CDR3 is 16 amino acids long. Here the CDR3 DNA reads TGTGCCAGCAGCAAAGCAGAGGGGAGGACTAATGAAAAACTGTTTTTT. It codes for CASSKAEGRTNEKLFF.

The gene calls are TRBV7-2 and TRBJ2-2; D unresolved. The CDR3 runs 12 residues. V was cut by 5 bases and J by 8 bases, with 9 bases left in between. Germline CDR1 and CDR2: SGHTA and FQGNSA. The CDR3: CASSTRGGELFF. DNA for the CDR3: TGTGCCAGCAGCACCCGCGGAGGGGAGCTGTTTTTT. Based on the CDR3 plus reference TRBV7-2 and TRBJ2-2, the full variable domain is GAGVSQSPSNKVTEKGKDVELRCDPISGHTALYWYRQSLGQGLEFLIYFQGNSAPDKSGLPSDRFSAERTGGSVSTLTIQRTQQEDSAVYLCASSTRGGELFFGEGSRLTVL.

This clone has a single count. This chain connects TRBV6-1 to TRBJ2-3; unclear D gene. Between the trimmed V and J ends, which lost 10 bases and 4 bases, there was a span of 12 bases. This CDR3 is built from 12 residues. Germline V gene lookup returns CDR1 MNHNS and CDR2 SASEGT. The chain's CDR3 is CATWPKPDTQYF. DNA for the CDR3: TGTGCCACGTGGCCGAAACCAGATACGCAGTATTTT.

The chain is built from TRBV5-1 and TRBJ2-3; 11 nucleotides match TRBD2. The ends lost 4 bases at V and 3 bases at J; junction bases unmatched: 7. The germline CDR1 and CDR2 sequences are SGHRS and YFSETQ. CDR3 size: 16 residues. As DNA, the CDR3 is TGCGCCAGCAGCGCCGGGACTAGCGGTTTGACAGATACGCAGTATTTT. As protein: CASSAGTSGLTDTQYF.

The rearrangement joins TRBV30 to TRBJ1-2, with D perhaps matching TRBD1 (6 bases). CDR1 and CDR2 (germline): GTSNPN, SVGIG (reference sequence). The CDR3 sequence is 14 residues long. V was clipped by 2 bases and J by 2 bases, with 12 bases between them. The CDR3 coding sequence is TGTGCCTGGAGTCGTGGGACACTAAACTATGGCTACACCTTC. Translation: CAWSRGTLNYGYTF.